This TCR beta chain was obtained from a study of metastatic and nonmetastatic thyroid tumors. The overall study: Where malignant and benign thyroid patients were concerned, repertoires were compared across blood and tumor or nodule tissue. Study-level points and caveats: Within blood and tumor, benign nodules reportedly had significantly lower TCR beta diversity than malignant thyroid tumors did.

The CDR3 has 13 residues. The V end was cut by 3 bases, the J end by 7 bases, with 10 bases between. Germline values: CDR1 MNHEY, CDR2 SMNVEV (reference sequence). There were no patients who had received any treatment before thyroid surgery. As handled by the study authors: The distant-metastasis classifier for papillary thyroid cancer was built from CDR3 differences across clinicopathological groups. Through MiXCR, TCRdb re-clonotyped the PCR reads. V and J calls and clone size were set by TCRdb, not the authors. The sample carries approximately 41,000 clones, roughly 24% recorded once. This clone was counted between two and nine times. Antigen: not known.

Input material: tumor tissue. The TCR comes from a female donor with papillary thyroid cancer or a benign thyroid nodule (not recorded which). Some clones in this sample may be carry-over from other donors' samples. The chain recombines TRBV27 with TRBJ1-5, with TRBD1 as a possible D gene (5 bases). CDR3 nucleotides: TGTGCCAGCAGTTTGGTTTGGGGGCAGCCCCAGCATTTT. Protein product: CASSLVWGQPQHF.